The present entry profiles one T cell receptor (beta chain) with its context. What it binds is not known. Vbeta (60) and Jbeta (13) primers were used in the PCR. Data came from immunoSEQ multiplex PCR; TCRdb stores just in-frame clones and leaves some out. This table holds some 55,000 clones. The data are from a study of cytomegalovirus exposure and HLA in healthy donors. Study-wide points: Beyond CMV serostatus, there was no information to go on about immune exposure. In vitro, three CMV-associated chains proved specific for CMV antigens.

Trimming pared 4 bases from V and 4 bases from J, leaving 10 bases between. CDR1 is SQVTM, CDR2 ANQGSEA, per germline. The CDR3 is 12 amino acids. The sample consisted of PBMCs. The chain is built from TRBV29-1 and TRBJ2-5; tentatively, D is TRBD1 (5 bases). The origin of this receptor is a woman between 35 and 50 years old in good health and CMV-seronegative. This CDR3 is CSVVSGSETQYF. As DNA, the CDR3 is TGCAGCGTTGTTTCAGGGTCAGAGACCCAGTACTTC.